One and the same sample provided the 15 T cell receptor beta chains below, sequenced in a study of CD8 T cells in Susac syndrome. RNA, at about 0.5 to 1 ug, was reverse transcribed with random hexamers. TCRdb independently ran MiXCR on the immunoSEQ multiplex PCR reads; one entry per CDR3 protein. The sample holds around 170,000 distinct CDR3 sequences, roughly 92% seen once. Sample: CD4+ T cells from PBMCs. The receptors come from a human donor with Susac syndrome.

V is TRBV27 and J is TRBJ2-7; unclear D gene. Per the germline V gene, CDR1 is MNHEY and CDR2 is SMNVEV (reference sequence). The V gene lost 4 bases and the J gene lost 4 bases, with 14 bases spanning the gap. There are 14 residues in the CDR3. CDR3 region: CASSYGSRAYEQYF. In nucleotides, the CDR3 is TGTGCCAGCAGTTATGGGTCCCGGGCGTACGAGCAGTACTTC.

The V call is TRBV9, the J call TRBJ1-2; D not certain. Germline V CDR1 and CDR2: SGDLS, YYNGEE. Deletions cut 5 bases from V and 5 bases from J, with 16 bases between. The CDR3 runs to 14 residues. In nucleotides, the CDR3 is TGTGCCAGCAGGAGGGCAGGAGGTGGATATGGCTACACCTTC. Its protein product is CASRRAGGGYGYTF. Full variable domain (remainder filled in from reference TRBV9 and TRBJ1-2): DSGVTQTPKHLITATGQRVTLRCSPRSGDLSVYWYQQSLDQGLQFLIQYYNGEERAKGNILERFSAQQFPDLHSELNLSSLELGDSALYFCASRRAGGGYGYTFGSGTRLTVV.

This chain links TRBV24-1 with TRBJ2-2; D is possibly TRBD1 (6 bases). The CDR3 is made up of 15 amino acids. The V end lost 3 bases, the J end lost 2 bases, and 9 bases lay between the germline ends. From germline, CDR1 is KGHDR and CDR2 SFDVKD. DNA of the CDR3: TGTGCCACCAGTGATCCCGGGACAAACACCGGGGAGCTGTTTTTT. Protein product: CATSDPGTNTGELFF.

The V and J genes are TRBV30 and TRBJ1-1; D ambiguous. Trimming cost V 6 bases and J 5 bases, with 13 bases left between them. Germline V gene data show CDR1 as GTSNPN and CDR2 as SVGIG (reference sequence). The CDR3 extends over 12 amino acids. DNA of the CDR3: TGTGCCTGCTCTAGAGGGATTACTGAAGCTTTCTTT. It codes for CACSRGITEAFF.

In DNA form, the CDR3 reads TGTGCCAGCAGCCGCCGGACAGGAGATACGCAGTATTTT. It is translated as CASSRRTGDTQYF. The chain links TRBV3-1 to TRBJ2-3; 7 positions match TRBD1. The germline V gene has CDR1 LGHDT and CDR2 YNNKEL (reference sequence). J lost 5 bases, V lost 4 bases, and 3 bases had no gene match. There are 13 residues in the CDR3.

The rearrangement uses TRBV6-5 and TRBJ2-5; D is possibly TRBD1 or TRBD2 (5 bases each). Trimming removed 2 bases from V and 5 bases from J, with 6 bases in between. This CDR3 is built from 12 residues. Germline assignment: CDR1 MNHEY and CDR2 SVGAGI. The CDR3: CASSYEGETQYF. Here the CDR3 DNA reads TGTGCCAGCAGTTACGAGGGGGAGACCCAGTACTTC.

This clonotype was seen more than once but under ten times. V usage is TRBV5-4 and J usage is TRBJ2-3, with 7 bases matching TRBD2. The junction had 5 bases not matched to a gene; V was cut back by 4 bases and J by 3 bases. CDR3 length equals 14 residues. Germline CDR1 is SGHNT and CDR2 is YYREEE (reference sequence). As DNA, the CDR3 is TGTGCCAGCAGCCCCGGGGGGAGGACAGATACGCAGTATTTT. Residues: CASSPGGRTDTQYF.

The CDR3, as DNA: TGTGCCAGCAGTCATGAGGGTGCAGATACGCAGTATTTT. Translating gives CASSHEGADTQYF. The genes are TRBV12-3 or TRBV12-4 and TRBJ2-3; D might be TRBD2 (5 bases). The CDR3 has 13 residues. Between the trimmed V and J ends, which lost 5 bases and 4 bases, there was a span of 10 bases.

This chain uses TRBV21-1 with TRBJ2-1; the table assigns TRBD1, which was not confirmed against the DNA. TRBV21-1 is termed a pseudogene. The CDR3 totals 16 residues. The CDR3 loop is CASTHLDRVPRNEQFF. CDR3 bases: TGTGCCAGCACGCACCTGGACAGGGTCCCTCGGAATGAGCAGTTCTTC.

The chain combines TRBV7-2 with TRBJ1-1; D gene uncertain. Trimming cost V 5 bases and J 3 bases, with 16 bases left between them. Germline V gene lookup returns CDR1 SGHTA and CDR2 FQGNSA. This CDR3 has 15 amino acids. In DNA form, the CDR3 reads TGTGCCAGCAGCCCCCAGGACGGAATGGACACTGAAGCTTTCTTT. Its protein is CASSPQDGMDTEAFF.

The chain joins TRBV5-4 to TRBJ1-1; TRBD1 matches at 9 bases. V dropped 5 bases and J dropped 0; count of bases not matched to a gene: 5. CDR1 and CDR2 from the germline V gene are SGHNT and YYREEE (reference sequence). The CDR3 sequence is 15 residues long. The CDR3, as DNA: TGTGCCAGCAGACGTGGGACAGGGATGAACACTGAAGCTTTCTTT. It codes for CASRRGTGMNTEAFF. Using reference TRBV5-4 and TRBJ1-1 for the parts outside the CDR3, the full variable domain is ETGVTQSPTHLIKTRGQQVTLRCSSQSGHNTVSWYQQALGQGPQFIFQYYREEENGRGNFPPRFSGLQFPNYSSELNVNALELDDSALYLCASRRGTGMNTEAFFGQGTRLTVV.

The J gene is TRBJ2-5, the V gene TRBV7-8; D unclear. Germline assignment: CDR1 SGHVS and CDR2 FQNEAQ. This CDR3 is 14 amino acids long. Trimming removed 8 bases from V and 2 bases from J, with 15 bases in between. Written as DNA, the CDR3 is TGTGCCAGCTCAAAAGATCACAGTCAAGAGACCCAGTACTTC. It translates to CASSKDHSQETQYF.

This clonotype occurred once. V usage is TRBV4-2 and J usage is TRBJ2-3; 7 bases are a match to TRBD2. The CDR3 contains 17 residues. Trimming took 4 bases from V and 2 from J; bases not matched to a gene: 12. Germline V gene lookup returns CDR1 LGHNA and CDR2 YNFKEQ. The CDR3 DNA reads as TGTGCCAGCAGCCCCCAACATGGGGCGGGGGACACAGATACGCAGTATTTT. Its protein is CASSPQHGAGDTDTQYF.

The chain employs TRBV7-2 and TRBJ1-6, with D maybe TRBD1 (6 bases). CDR1 is SGHTA and CDR2 is FQGNSA in the germline V gene. V lost 5 bases and J lost 6, with 11 bases in between. The CDR3 covers 14 residues. The CDR3, as DNA: TGTGCCAGCAGCCGGGGACAAACTAATTCACCCCTCCACTTT. It is translated as CASSRGQTNSPLHF. Full variable domain (rest looked up from reference TRBV7-2 and TRBJ1-6): GAGVSQSPSNKVTEKGKDVELRCDPISGHTALYWYRQSLGQGLEFLIYFQGNSAPDKSGLPSDRFSAERTGGSVSTLTIQRTQQEDSAVYLCASSRGQTNSPLHFGNGTRLTVT.

The rearrangement uses TRBV3-1 and TRBJ2-4; no definite D call. The CDR3 consists of 14 residues. V lost 4 bases, J lost 12 bases, and 19 bases lay in between. The germline CDR1 and CDR2 sequences are LGHDT and YNNKEL (reference sequence). CDR3 DNA sequence: TGTGCCAGCAGCCCCCCCGGAGCAGGAAAAACTCAGTACTTC. Protein sequence: CASSPPGAGKTQYF.